The clone carrying this T cell receptor (beta chain) was counted only a few times. As to time point: newly diagnosed GD, antithyroid drugs for less than 3 months. The TCR library used RNA extracted from PBMCs. The data derive from a study of regulatory T cells in long-lasting Graves disease. Investigators prepared the TCR beta libraries by applying iRepertoire HTBI primers and Arm-PCR of CDR3 regions. TCRdb reprocessed the multiplex PCR reads via MiXCR and lists one record per CDR3 protein. Here the sample spans hundreds of thousands of distinct CDR3 sequences, roughly a sixth being singletons. The V segment lost 4 bases and the J segment 2 bases; nucleotides outside the gene matches: 8. Germline-derived CDR1 and CDR2 are SGHRS and YFSETQ. The CDR3 totals 15 residues. These data also featured in a second study, about T cells in Graves' hyperthyroidism and ophthalmopathy. That work contributes: Uncontrolled infection, other autoimmune disease, pregnancy or lactation excluded patients. Every diagnosis used clinical symptoms, serum thyroxine and TRAb, thyroid ultrasound and orbital computed tomography.

Sequencing was performed on peripheral blood mononuclear cells (PBMCs), taken at new diagnosis, from a patient treated with antithyroid drugs. The sequence was obtained from a middle-aged man with Graves disease. The gene calls are TRBV5-1 and TRBJ2-5; TRBD1 matches at 7 bases. CDR3 coding DNA: TGCGCCAGCAGCCATCTGACAGGGCAACAAGAGACCCAGTACTTC. This gives the protein CASSHLTGQQETQYF.